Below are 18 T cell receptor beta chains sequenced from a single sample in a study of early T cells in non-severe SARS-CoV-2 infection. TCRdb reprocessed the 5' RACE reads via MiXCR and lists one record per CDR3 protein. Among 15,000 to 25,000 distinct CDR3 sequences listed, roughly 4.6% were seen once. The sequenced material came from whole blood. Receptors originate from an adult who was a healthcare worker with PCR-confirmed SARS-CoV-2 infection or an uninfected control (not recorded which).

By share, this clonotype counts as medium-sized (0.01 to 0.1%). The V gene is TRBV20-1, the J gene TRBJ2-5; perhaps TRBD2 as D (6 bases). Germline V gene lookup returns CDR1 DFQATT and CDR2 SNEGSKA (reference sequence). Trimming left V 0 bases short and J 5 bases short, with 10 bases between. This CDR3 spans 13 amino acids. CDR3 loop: CSARDAGFETQYF. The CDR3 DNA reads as TGCAGTGCTAGAGATGCGGGGTTTGAGACCCAGTACTTC.

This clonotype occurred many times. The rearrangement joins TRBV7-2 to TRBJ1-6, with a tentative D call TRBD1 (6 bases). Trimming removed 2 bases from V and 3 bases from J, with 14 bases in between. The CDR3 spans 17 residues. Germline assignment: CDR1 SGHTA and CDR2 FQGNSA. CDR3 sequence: CASSLRSGQLYNSPLHF. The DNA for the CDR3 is TGTGCCAGCAGCTTAAGGTCCGGACAGCTCTATAATTCACCCCTCCACTTT.

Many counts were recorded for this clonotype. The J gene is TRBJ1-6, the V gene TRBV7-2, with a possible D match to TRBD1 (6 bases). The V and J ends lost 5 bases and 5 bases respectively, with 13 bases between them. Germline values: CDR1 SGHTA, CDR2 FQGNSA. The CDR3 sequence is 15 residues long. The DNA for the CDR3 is TGTGCCAGCAGCGAGGACCGGGACAATAATTCACCCCTCCACTTT. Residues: CASSEDRDNNSPLHF.

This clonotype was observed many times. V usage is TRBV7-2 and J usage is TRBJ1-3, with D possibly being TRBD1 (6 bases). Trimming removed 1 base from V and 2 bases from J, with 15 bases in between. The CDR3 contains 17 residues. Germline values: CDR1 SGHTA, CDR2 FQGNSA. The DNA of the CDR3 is TGTGCCAGCAGCTTAGAGGCGGCAGGGGCTGCTGGAAACACCATATATTTT. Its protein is CASSLEAAGAAGNTIYF.

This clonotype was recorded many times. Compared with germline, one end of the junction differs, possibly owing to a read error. This CDR3 reads CASSLGMNTEAFF. The CDR3 region has the DNA TGTGCTAGCAGCTTAGGTATGAACACTGAAGCTTTCTTT. The V call is TRBV7-7, the J call TRBJ1-1; D uncertain. The CDR3 runs 13 residues. CDR1 and CDR2 (germline): SSHAT, FNYEAQ (reference sequence).

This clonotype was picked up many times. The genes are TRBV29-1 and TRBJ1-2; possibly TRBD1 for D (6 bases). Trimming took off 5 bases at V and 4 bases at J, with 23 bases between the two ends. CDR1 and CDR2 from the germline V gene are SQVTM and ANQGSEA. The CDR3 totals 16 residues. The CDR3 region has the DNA TGCAGCGTTATCAGCCTCCTGACAGGTCTCGCCTATGGCTACACCTTC. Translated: CSVISLLTGLAYGYTF.

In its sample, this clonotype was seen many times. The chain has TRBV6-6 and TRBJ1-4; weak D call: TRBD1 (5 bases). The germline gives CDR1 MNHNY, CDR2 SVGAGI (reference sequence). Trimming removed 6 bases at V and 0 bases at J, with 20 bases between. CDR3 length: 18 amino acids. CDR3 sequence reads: CASRTSSRALSTNEKLFF. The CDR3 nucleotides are TGTGCCAGCAGGACCTCTTCCAGGGCCCTTTCAACTAATGAAAAACTGTTTTTT.

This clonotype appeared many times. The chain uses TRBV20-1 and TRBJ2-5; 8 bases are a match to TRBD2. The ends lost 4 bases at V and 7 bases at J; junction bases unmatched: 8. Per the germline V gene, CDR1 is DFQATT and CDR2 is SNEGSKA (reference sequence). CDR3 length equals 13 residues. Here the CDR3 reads CSANLGGARTQYF. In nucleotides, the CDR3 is TGCAGTGCTAACCTCGGGGGGGCCCGGACCCAGTACTTC.

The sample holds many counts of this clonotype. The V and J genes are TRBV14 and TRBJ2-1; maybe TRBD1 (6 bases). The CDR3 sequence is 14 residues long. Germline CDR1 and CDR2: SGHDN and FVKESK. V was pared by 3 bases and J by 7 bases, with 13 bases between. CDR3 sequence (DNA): TGTGCCAGCAGCCAGGGAACAGGGCCGAATGAGCAGTTCTTC. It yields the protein CASSQGTGPNEQFF.

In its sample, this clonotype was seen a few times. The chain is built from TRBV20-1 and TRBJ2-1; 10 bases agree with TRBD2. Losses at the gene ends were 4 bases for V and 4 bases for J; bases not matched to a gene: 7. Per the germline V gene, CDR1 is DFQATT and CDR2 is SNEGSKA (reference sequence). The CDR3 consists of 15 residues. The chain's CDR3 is CSATERGGKYNEQFF. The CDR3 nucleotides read TGCAGTGCTACCGAGCGGGGGGGCAAGTACAATGAGCAGTTCTTC.

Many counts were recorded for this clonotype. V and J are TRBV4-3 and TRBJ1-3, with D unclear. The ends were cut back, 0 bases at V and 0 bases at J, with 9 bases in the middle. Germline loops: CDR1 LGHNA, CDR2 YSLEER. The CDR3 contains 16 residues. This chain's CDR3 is CASSQDLPGSGNTIYF. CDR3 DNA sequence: TGCGCCAGCAGCCAAGATCTTCCGGGCTCTGGAAACACCATATATTTT.

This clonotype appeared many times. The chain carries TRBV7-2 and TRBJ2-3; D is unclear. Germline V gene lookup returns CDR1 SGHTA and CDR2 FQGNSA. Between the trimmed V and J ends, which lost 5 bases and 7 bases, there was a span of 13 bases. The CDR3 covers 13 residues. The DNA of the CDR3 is TGTGCCAGCAGCCCTTCCGCGGTCTATACGCAGTATTTT. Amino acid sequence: CASSPSAVYTQYF.

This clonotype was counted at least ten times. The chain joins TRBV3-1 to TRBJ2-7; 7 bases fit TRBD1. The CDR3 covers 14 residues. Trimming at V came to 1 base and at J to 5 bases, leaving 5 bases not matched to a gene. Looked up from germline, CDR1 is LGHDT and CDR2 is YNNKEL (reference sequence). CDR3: CASSQVATGHEQYF. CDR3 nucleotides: TGTGCCAGCAGCCAAGTGGCGACAGGGCACGAGCAGTACTTC.

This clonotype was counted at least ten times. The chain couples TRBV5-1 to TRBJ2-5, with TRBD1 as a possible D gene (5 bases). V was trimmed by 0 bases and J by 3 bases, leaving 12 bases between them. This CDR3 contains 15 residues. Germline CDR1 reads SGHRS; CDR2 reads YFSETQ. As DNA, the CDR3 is TGCGCCAGCAGCTTGGAGTCCCTCAGGGAAGAGACCCAGTACTTC. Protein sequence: CASSLESLREETQYF.

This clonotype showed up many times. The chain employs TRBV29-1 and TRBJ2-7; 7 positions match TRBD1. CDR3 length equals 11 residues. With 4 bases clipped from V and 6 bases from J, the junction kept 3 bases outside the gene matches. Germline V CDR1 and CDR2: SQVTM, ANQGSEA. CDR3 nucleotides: TGCAGCGTTGGGCGACAGGGCGAGCAGTACTTC. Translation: CSVGRQGEQYF.

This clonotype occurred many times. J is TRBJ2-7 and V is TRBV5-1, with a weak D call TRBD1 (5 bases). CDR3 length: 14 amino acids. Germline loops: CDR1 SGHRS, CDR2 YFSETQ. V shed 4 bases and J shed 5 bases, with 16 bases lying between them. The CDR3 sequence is CASSRSRAIDEQYF. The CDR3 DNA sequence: TGCGCCAGCAGCCGGAGCAGGGCTATTGACGAGCAGTACTTC. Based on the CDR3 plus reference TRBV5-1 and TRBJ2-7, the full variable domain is KAGVTQTPRYLIKTRGQQVTLSCSPISGHRSVSWYQQTPGQGLQFLFEYFSETQRNKGNFPGRFSGRQFSNSRSEMNVSTLELGDSALYLCASSRSRAIDEQYFGPGTRLTVT.

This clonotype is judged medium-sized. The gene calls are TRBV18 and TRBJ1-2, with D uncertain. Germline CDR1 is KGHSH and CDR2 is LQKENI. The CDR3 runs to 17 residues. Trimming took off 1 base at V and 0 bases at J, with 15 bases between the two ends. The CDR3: CASSPQSAATTNYGYTF. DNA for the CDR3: TGTGCCAGCTCACCACAGTCGGCGGCTACGACTAACTATGGCTACACCTTC.

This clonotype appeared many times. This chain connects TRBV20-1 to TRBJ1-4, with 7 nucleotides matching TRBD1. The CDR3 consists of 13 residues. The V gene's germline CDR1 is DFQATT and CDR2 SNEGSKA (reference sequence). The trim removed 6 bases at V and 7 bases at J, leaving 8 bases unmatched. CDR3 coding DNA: TGCAGTGCCGGGGGACAGAGCCGTGAAAAACTGTTTTTT. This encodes CSAGGQSREKLFF.